This T cell receptor (beta chain) was found in a study of cytomegalovirus exposure and HLA in healthy donors. This table comes from immunoSEQ multiplex PCR, and its TCRdb copy is limited to in-frame clones, with some not included. The sample yields fewer than 250,000 clones, 87% seen once. This CDR3 has 15 amino acids. CDR1 ENHRY and CDR2 SYGVKD come from the germline V gene. The V end was cut by 6 bases, the J end by 3 bases, with 16 bases between. This receptor was taken from a young woman in good health and CMV-seropositive. The V gene is TRBV10-3, the J gene TRBJ2-3; tentative D call: TRBD1 (5 bases). Sequenced material: PBMCs. The CDR3 DNA sequence: TGTGCCATCAGGGCTAAACAGGACGGGACAGATACGCAGTATTTT. Amino acid sequence: CAIRAKQDGTDTQYF.